This TCR beta chain was found in a study of blood T cell repertoires in COVID-19. Some clones are missing from TCRdb's copy, which holds only in-frame ones; the method was immunoSEQ multiplex PCR. The sample records 120,000 or so clones, about 81% being singletons. The V gene lost 3 bases and the J gene lost 9 bases, with 14 bases spanning the gap. This CDR3 has 13 residues. Germline V gives CDR1 SGHNT, CDR2 YENEEA. This clonotype was sampled from a woman between 45 and 65 years old with acute or convalescent COVID-19. The chain employs TRBV11-3 and TRBJ1-1; D is undetermined. The sequencing sample was made of peripheral blood. CDR3 nucleotide sequence: TGTGCCAGCAGCTTCTCGGGAGTCTCACAAGCTTTCTTT. This gives the protein CASSFSGVSQAFF.